Given below is one TCR beta chain in context. Antigen specificity is unknown. Germline V gene sequence: CDR1 SEHNR, CDR2 FQNEAQ (reference sequence). The CDR3 totals 15 residues. V lost 3 bases and J 0 bases, leaving 9 bases between the germline ends. This sample stems from a study of cytomegalovirus exposure and HLA in healthy donors. Overall study: The 90 to 150 validation repertoires, a later analysis reported, used the same platform as the approximately 650 first-cohort repertoires. Regarding the study as a whole: Confirmation was obtained in vitro that a few CMV-associated chains are specific for CMV antigens.

The method was immunoSEQ multiplex PCR; TCRdb's version includes in-frame clones alone and lacks a portion of them. Of fewer than 70,000 clones listed, approximately 96% are singletons. The genes are TRBV7-9 and TRBJ2-1; possible D gene TRBD2, 5 bases. The sample comprised PBMCs. The TCR comes from a man aged 18-30 years in good health and CMV-seronegative. Written as DNA, the CDR3 is TGTGCCAGCAGCTTTATGGGAGACTCCTACAATGAGCAGTTCTTC. It is translated as CASSFMGDSYNEQFF. Based on the CDR3 plus reference TRBV7-9 and TRBJ2-1, the full variable domain is DTGVSQNPRHKITKRGQNVTFRCDPISEHNRLYWYRQTLGQGPEFLTYFQNEAQLEKSRLLSDRFSAERPKGSFSTLEIQRTEQGDSAMYLCASSFMGDSYNEQFFGPGTRLTVL.